These 15 T cell receptor beta chains were sequenced from one sample in a study of T cells in Graves' hyperthyroidism and ophthalmopathy. Authors of the study amplified TCR beta CDR3 regions from RNA transcripts. The HTBI primer set was used in a first-round RT-PCR of the TCR CDR3. TCRdb passed the multiplex PCR reads through MiXCR, listing each CDR3 protein once. Among more than 300,000 distinct CDR3 sequences listed, approximately 15% were seen once. The sample taken for sequencing was blood. All receptors derive from a woman aged 60-75 years with Graves' hyperthyroidism.

There are many counts of this clonotype. This sequence joins TRBV20-1 and TRBJ2-5; a possible D gene is TRBD2 (6 bases). The CDR3 length is 11 residues. Germline CDR1 and CDR2: DFQATT and SNEGSKA (reference sequence). V lost 3 bases and J lost 12, with 14 bases in between. The CDR3 here is CSASVPTGEYF. As DNA, the CDR3 is TGCAGTGCTAGTGTTCCGACGGGGGAGTACTTC.

This clonotype was seen repeatedly, ten times or more. The V and J genes are TRBV28 and TRBJ2-1; 7 bases line up with TRBD2. CDR1 and CDR2 from the germline V gene are MDHEN and SYDVKM. V was pared by 6 bases and J by 4 bases, with 15 bases of the junction left unmatched. The CDR3 loop spans 17 amino acids. The CDR3 DNA is TGTGCCAGCAGCCCCGGGTTTCGAGCGGGAAGGTACAATGAGCAGTTCTTC. Amino acid sequence: CASSPGFRAGRYNEQFF.

This clonotype was seen at least ten times. The chain employs TRBV12-3 or TRBV12-4 and TRBJ2-3, with D uncertain. The CDR3 covers 11 residues. V dropped 8 bases and J dropped 0 bases, with 3 bases sitting between them. CDR3 nucleotide sequence: TGTGCCAGCGGTAGCACAGATACGCAGTATTTT. Encoded protein: CASGSTDTQYF.

The sample holds many counts of this clonotype. The chain joins TRBV20-1 to TRBJ2-7; 8 positions match TRBD2. The CDR3 length is 15 residues. The germline CDR1 and CDR2 sequences are DFQATT and SNEGSKA (reference sequence). V gave up 0 bases and J gave up 2 bases; unmatched junction bases: 6. CDR3 residues: CSARDRSSGAYEQYF. The CDR3 DNA is TGCAGTGCTAGAGATCGGAGTAGCGGGGCCTACGAGCAGTACTTC.

The sample holds a few counts of this clonotype. This chain uses TRBV3-1 with TRBJ2-2; 8 bases are a match to TRBD1. This CDR3 has 17 amino acids. Germline V lookup: CDR1 LGHDT, CDR2 YNNKEL (reference sequence). V shed 3 bases, J shed 7 bases, and the junction held 13 bases outside the gene matches. CDR3: CASSHSRSGGVGGELFF. CDR3 coding DNA: TGTGCCAGCAGCCACAGTCGGTCAGGGGGCGTAGGCGGGGAGCTGTTTTTT.

At least ten counts were recorded for this clonotype. The rearrangement uses TRBV11-3 and TRBJ2-7, with D perhaps matching TRBD2 (5 bases). Germline loops: CDR1 SGHNT, CDR2 YENEEA. The CDR3 has 12 residues. V lost 3 bases and J lost 3, with 6 bases in between. This chain's CDR3 is CASSFTSYEQYF. Written as DNA, the CDR3 is TGTGCCAGCAGCTTCACTAGCTACGAGCAGTACTTC.

The V and J genes are TRBV6-9 and TRBJ2-3; perhaps TRBD2 as D (6 bases). The V end lost 3 bases, the J end lost 0 bases, and 13 bases lay between the germline ends. The CDR3 contains 16 residues. CDR1 is MNHGY, CDR2 SVAAGI, per germline. This CDR3 is CASSYLRLASTDTQYF. The CDR3 DNA reads as TGTGCCAGCAGTTACCTTCGGCTAGCGAGCACAGATACGCAGTATTTT.

This clonotype was counted once. The germline gene is not matched at one end of the junction; a read error may be the cause. The gene calls are TRBV6-2 or TRBV6-3 and TRBJ1-1; D is possibly TRBD1 (5 bases). Germline assignment: CDR1 MNHEY and CDR2 SVGEGT. The CDR3 consists of 14 residues. The CDR3 DNA reads TGTGCCAGCGGAGGGGCTACCATGAACACTAAAGCCTTCTTT. It is translated as CASGGATMNTKAFF.

This clonotype has a count of ten or more. This sequence joins TRBV27 and TRBJ1-2; no clear D gene. V gave up 6 bases and J gave up 1 base, with 12 bases separating them. In germline, CDR1 is MNHEY, CDR2 SMNVEV (reference sequence). The CDR3 length is 14 residues. CDR3 sequence (DNA): TGTGCCAGCAGAGATTCAGGCGATAACTATGGCTACACCTTC. The encoded protein is CASRDSGDNYGYTF.

This clonotype was found a few times. The chain joins TRBV10-3 to TRBJ2-1; 10 positions match TRBD2. Trimming took 2 bases from V and 5 from J; bases not matched to a gene: 6. The CDR3 is 16 amino acids. Germline-derived CDR1 and CDR2 are ENHRY and SYGVKD. CDR3 in DNA: TGTGCCATCAGTGAGGGGGAACTAGCGGGGAACAATGAGCAGTTCTTC. Amino acid sequence: CAISEGELAGNNEQFF.

The chain recombines TRBV27 with TRBJ2-1; TRBD2 matches 7 bases. The length of the CDR3 is 19 residues. Per germline, CDR1 MNHEY and CDR2 SMNVEV (reference sequence). Trimming removed 6 bases from V and 0 bases from J; junction bases left unmatched: 17. CDR3 amino acids: CASSSTSLFGRDSYNEQFF. CDR3 nucleotides: TGTGCCAGCAGCTCGACTAGCCTTTTCGGCCGAGACTCCTACAATGAGCAGTTCTTC.

This clonotype was counted many times. The V and J genes are TRBV12-3 or TRBV12-4 and TRBJ2-7; D is possibly TRBD2 (5 bases). This CDR3 spans 12 amino acids. V was clipped by 3 bases and J by 7 bases, with 10 bases between them. The CDR3 sequence is CASSFARREQYF. The CDR3 region has the DNA TGTGCCAGCAGTTTCGCGAGGAGGGAGCAGTACTTC.

This clonotype was counted ten times or more. The chain carries TRBV6-5 and TRBJ2-7; 11 nucleotides agree with TRBD1. J gave up 3 bases and V 0 bases, and 4 bases lay outside the gene matches. The germline gives CDR1 MNHEY, CDR2 SVGAGI. CDR3 length equals 16 residues. The CDR3 bases are TGTGCCAGCAGTTACTCGGGGACAGGGGGAATCTACGAGCAGTACTTC. Amino acids: CASSYSGTGGIYEQYF.

This clonotype has ten or more counts. The rearrangement links TRBV12-5 to TRBJ2-1; maybe TRBD2 (6 bases). The germline V gene encodes CDR1 LGHNT and CDR2 FRNRAP. The germline V and J ends were trimmed by 6 bases and 7 bases, with 22 bases remaining between them. There are 16 residues in the CDR3. The CDR3 sequence is CASGQGAGPWGNEQFF. The DNA of the CDR3 is TGTGCTAGTGGCCAGGGTGCGGGACCTTGGGGTAATGAGCAGTTCTTC.

This clonotype was detected ten times or more. The chain joins TRBV28 to TRBJ2-5; TRBD1 aligns across 8 bases. CDR1 is MDHEN, CDR2 SYDVKM, per germline. Trimming cost V 6 bases and J 4 bases; bases outside gene matches: 4. This CDR3 contains 13 residues. Here the CDR3 DNA reads TGTGCCAGCAGGCTACAGGGGGTAGAGACCCAGTACTTC. Translation: CASRLQGVETQYF.